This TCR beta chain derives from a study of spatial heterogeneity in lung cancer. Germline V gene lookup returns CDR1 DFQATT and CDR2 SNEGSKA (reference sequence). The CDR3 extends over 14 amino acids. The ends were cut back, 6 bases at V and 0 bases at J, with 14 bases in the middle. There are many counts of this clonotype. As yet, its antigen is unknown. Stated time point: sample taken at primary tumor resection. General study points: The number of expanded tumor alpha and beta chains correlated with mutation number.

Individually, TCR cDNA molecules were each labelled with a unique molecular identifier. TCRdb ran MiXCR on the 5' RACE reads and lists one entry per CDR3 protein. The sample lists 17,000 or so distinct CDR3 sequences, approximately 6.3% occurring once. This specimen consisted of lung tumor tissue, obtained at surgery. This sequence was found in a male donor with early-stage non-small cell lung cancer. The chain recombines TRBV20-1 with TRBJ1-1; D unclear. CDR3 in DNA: TGCAGTGCGCCGGATGGACTGGTGAACACTGAAGCTTTCTTT. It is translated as CSAPDGLVNTEAFF.